These 8 T cell receptor beta chains share one sample of origin, sequenced in a study of cytotoxic CD8 clonotypes in ibrutinib-treated CLL. Some clones are missing from TCRdb's copy, which holds only in-frame ones; the method was immunoSEQ multiplex PCR. Of hundreds of thousands of clones in the sample, less than 75% were seen once. This specimen consisted of PBMCs, obtained after 24 months of ibrutinib treatment. The source of these receptors is a human donor with chronic lymphocytic leukemia.

The chain recombines TRBV27 with TRBJ1-1; D ambiguous. Looked up from germline, CDR1 is MNHEY and CDR2 is SMNVEV (reference sequence). Trimming shortened V by 5 bases and J by 0 bases, and 13 bases separated the two germline ends. The CDR3 runs to 15 residues. The CDR3 region is CASSPLTELNTEAFF. CDR3 nucleotide sequence: TGTGCCAGCAGTCCCCTGACGGAGTTGAACACTGAAGCTTTCTTT.

DNA of the CDR3: TGTGCCAGCATCGCGAGCGGGCCCTTCTCCTACGAGCAGTACTTC. It codes for CASIASGPFSYEQYF. This chain links TRBV11-3 with TRBJ2-7, with D possibly being TRBD2 (6 bases). The ends were cut back, 7 bases at V and 0 bases at J, with 16 bases in the middle. CDR3 length: 15 amino acids. Per germline, CDR1 SGHNT and CDR2 YENEEA.

CDR3 region: CSVLPGDYEQYF. For the CDR3, the DNA is TGCAGCGTTCTACCCGGGGACTACGAGCAGTACTTC. The V gene is TRBV29-1, the J gene TRBJ2-7; D may be TRBD2 (5 bases). V gave up 5 bases and J gave up 3 bases, with 11 bases separating them. This CDR3 has 12 residues. Germline V gene sequence: CDR1 SQVTM, CDR2 ANQGSEA.

This clone was counted a single time. This sequence joins TRBV27 and TRBJ1-5; 10 bases fit TRBD1. Germline CDR1 MNHEY, CDR2 SMNVEV (reference sequence). The CDR3 consists of 16 residues. Losses at the gene ends were 5 bases for V and 5 bases for J; bases not matched to a gene: 9. CDR3 coding DNA: TGTGCCAGCAGTACGCGGACAGGGGGATTCGATCAGCCCCAGCATTTT. Translation: CASSTRTGGFDQPQHF.

The chain couples TRBV5-1 to TRBJ2-5; 10 positions match TRBD1. The CDR3 sequence is 18 residues long. The J segment lost 2 bases and the V segment lost 2 bases, leaving 12 bases of the junction unmatched. Germline CDR1 is SGHRS and CDR2 is YFSETQ. The CDR3 nucleotides read TGCGCCAGCAGCTTATCGGGACAGGGGAACATAGGGCAAGAGACCCAGTACTTC. Translating it yields CASSLSGQGNIGQETQYF. The whole variable domain, remainder taken from reference TRBV5-1 and TRBJ2-5, is KAGVTQTPRYLIKTRGQQVTLSCSPISGHRSVSWYQQTPGQGLQFLFEYFSETQRNKGNFPGRFSGRQFSNSRSEMNVSTLELGDSALYLCASSLSGQGNIGQETQYFGPGTRLLVL.

This chain links TRBV7-2 with TRBJ1-2; TRBD1 is a possible D gene (5 bases). The CDR3 consists of 15 residues. With 5 bases removed from V and 0 bases from J, the gap between germline ends came to 13 bases. The germline gives CDR1 SGHTA, CDR2 FQGNSA. In nucleotides, the CDR3 is TGTGCCAGCAGCCAGGATGGGGCAGCTAACTATGGCTACACCTTC. Encoded protein: CASSQDGAANYGYTF.

The rearrangement links TRBV7-6 to TRBJ2-7; possibly TRBD1 for D (5 bases). CDR3 length: 16 residues. Looked up from germline, CDR1 is SGHVS and CDR2 is FNYEAQ. V lost 1 base to trimming and J lost 0 bases, with 13 bases between them. The DNA of the CDR3 is TGTGCCAGCAGCTTAGTCGGCGGAGACAGCTCCTACGAGCAGTACTTC. Its translation: CASSLVGGDSSYEQYF.

This clone has a handful of counts. The genes are TRBV7-2 and TRBJ1-2; D uncertain. V was cut by 1 base and J by 4 bases, with 7 bases left in between. This CDR3 has 13 residues. CDR1 is SGHTA and CDR2 is FQGNSA in the germline V gene. The CDR3 loop is CASSLGRSYGYTF. In DNA, the CDR3 is TGTGCCAGCAGCTTAGGCAGAAGCTATGGCTACACCTTC.